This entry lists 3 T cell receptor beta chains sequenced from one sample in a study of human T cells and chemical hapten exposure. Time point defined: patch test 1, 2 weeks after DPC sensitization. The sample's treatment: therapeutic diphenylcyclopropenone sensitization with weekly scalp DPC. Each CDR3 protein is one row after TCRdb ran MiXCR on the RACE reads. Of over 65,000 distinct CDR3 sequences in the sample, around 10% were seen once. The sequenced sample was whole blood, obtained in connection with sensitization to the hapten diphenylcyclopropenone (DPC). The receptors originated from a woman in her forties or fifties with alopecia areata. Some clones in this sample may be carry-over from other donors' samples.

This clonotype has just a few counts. The DNA for the CDR3 is TGTGCCAGCAGCTTGGTGGGCGGACGGGGCCAAGAGACCCAGTACTTC. It translates to CASSLVGGRGQETQYF. The chain carries TRBV5-4 and TRBJ2-5, with TRBD2 as a possible D gene (5 bases). This CDR3 is 16 amino acids long. Between the trimmed V and J ends, which lost 0 bases and 1 base, there was a span of 13 bases. In germline, CDR1 is SGHNT, CDR2 YYREEE (reference sequence). The entire variable domain, with the rest obtained from reference TRBV5-4 and TRBJ2-5, is as follows: ETGVTQSPTHLIKTRGQQVTLRCSSQSGHNTVSWYQQALGQGPQFIFQYYREEENGRGNFPPRFSGLQFPNYSSELNVNALELDDSALYLCASSLVGGRGQETQYFGPGTRLLVL.

Written as DNA, the CDR3 is TGTGCCAGCAGCAAAGGAGGGAAGAACGGGGCAGATACGCAGTATTTT. This translates into CASSKGGKNGADTQYF. The J gene is TRBJ2-3, the V gene TRBV21-1; the table names TRBD2, a call not compared with the DNA. TRBV21-1 constitutes a pseudogene. The CDR3 length is 16 residues.

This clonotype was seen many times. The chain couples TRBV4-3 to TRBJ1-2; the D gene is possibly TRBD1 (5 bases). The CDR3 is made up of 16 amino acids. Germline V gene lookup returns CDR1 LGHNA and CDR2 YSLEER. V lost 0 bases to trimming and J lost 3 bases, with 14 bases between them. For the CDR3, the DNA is TGCGCCAGCAGCCAAGAAGGAGGGGTAGGCCACTATGGCTACACCTTC. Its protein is CASSQEGGVGHYGYTF.